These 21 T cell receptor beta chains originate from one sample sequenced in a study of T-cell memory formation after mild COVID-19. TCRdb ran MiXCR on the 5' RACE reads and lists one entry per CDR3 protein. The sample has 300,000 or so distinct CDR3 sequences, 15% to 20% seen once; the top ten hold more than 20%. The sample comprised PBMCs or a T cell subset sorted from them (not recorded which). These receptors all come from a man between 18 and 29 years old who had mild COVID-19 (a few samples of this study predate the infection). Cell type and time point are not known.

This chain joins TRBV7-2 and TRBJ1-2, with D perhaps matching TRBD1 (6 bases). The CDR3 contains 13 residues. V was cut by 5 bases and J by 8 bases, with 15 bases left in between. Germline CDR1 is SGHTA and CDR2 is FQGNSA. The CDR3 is CASSPGQPTGYTF. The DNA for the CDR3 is TGTGCCAGCAGCCCTGGACAGCCAACGGGCTACACCTTC.

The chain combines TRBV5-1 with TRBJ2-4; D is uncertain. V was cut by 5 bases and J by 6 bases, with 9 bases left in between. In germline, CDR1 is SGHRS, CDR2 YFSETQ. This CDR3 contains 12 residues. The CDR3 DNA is TGCGCCAGCAGAAGTGAAGGAAACATTCAGTACTTC. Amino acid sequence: CASRSEGNIQYF.

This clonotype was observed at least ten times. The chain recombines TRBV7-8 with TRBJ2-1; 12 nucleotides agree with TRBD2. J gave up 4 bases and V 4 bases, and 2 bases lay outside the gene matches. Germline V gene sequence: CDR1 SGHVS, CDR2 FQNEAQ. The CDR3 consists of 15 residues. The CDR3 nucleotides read TGTGCCAGCAGCTCGACTAGCGGGGGTTACAATGAGCAGTTCTTC. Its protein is CASSSTSGGYNEQFF. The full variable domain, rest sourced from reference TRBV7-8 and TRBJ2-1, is GAGVSQSPRYKVAKRGQDVALRCDPISGHVSLFWYQQALGQGPEFLTYFQNEAQLDKSGLPSDRFFAERPEGSVSTLKIQRTQQEDSAVYLCASSSTSGGYNEQFFGPGTRLTVL.

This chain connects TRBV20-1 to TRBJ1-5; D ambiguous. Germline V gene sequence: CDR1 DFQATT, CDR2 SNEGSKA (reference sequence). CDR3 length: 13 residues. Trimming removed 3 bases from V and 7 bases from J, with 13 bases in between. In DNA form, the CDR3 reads TGCAGTGCTAGTCGAGGGCTGGGGCAGCCCCAGCATTTT. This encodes CSASRGLGQPQHF.

The CDR3 nucleotides read TGTGCCAGCAGCTTAGGCTTGGGGTGGGATACGCAGTATTTT. This encodes CASSLGLGWDTQYF. V and J are TRBV7-2 and TRBJ2-3, with D unresolved. Germline CDR1 is SGHTA and CDR2 is FQGNSA. The CDR3 contains 14 residues. Deletions cut 1 base from V and 6 bases from J, with 11 bases between.

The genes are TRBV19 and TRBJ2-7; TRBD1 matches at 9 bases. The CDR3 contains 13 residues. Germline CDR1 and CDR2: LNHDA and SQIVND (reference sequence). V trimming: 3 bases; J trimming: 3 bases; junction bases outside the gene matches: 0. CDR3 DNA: TGTGCCAGTAGTATGGGACAGGGCTACGAGCAGTACTTC. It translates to CASSMGQGYEQYF.

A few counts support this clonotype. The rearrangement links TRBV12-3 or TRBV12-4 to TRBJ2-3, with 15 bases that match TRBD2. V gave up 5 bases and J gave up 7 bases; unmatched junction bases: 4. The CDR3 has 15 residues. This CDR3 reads CASSTGLAGGNTQYF. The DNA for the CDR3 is TGTGCCAGCAGTACGGGACTAGCGGGGGGAAATACGCAGTATTTT.

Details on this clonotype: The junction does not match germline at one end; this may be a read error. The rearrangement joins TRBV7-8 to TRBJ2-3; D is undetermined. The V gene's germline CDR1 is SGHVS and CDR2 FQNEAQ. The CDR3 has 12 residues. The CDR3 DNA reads TGTGCCAGCAGCTTAGTCACATATACGCAGTATTTT. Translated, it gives CASSLVTYTQYF.

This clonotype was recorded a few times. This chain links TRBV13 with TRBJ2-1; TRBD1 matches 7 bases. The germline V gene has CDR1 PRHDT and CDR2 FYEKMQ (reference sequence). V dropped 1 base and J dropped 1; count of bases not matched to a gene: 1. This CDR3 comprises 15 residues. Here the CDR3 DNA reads TGTGCCAGCAGCTTAGAGGGACAGTCCTACAATGAGCAGTTCTTC. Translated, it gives CASSLEGQSYNEQFF.

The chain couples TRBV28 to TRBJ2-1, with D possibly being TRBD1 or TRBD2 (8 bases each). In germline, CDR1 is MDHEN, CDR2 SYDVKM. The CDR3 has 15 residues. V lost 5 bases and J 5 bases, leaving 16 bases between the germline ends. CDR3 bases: TGTGCCAGCAGTGAAGCGGGGGACAGGAACAATGAGCAGTTCTTC. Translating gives CASSEAGDRNNEQFF.

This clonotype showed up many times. The CDR3 DNA reads as TGTGCCATCAGTGAACAGGCAGATACGCAGTATTTT. As protein: CAISEQADTQYF. The genes are TRBV10-3 and TRBJ2-3, with D perhaps TRBD1 (5 bases). The CDR3 has 12 residues. Trimming pared 3 bases from V and 4 bases from J, leaving 5 bases between. Germline V lookup: CDR1 ENHRY, CDR2 SYGVKD.

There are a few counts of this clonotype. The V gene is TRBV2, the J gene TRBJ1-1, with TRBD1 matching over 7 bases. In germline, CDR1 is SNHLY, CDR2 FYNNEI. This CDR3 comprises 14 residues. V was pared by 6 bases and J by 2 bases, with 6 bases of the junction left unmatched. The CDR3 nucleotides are TGTGCCAGCAGACAGGGGATGGGAAACACTGAAGCTTTCTTT. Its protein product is CASRQGMGNTEAFF.

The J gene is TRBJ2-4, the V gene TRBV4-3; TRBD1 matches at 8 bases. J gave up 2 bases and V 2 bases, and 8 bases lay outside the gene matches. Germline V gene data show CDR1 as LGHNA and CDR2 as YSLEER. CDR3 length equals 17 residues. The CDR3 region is CASSQPQGARSKNIQYF. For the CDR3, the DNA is TGCGCCAGCAGCCAACCTCAGGGGGCTCGGTCCAAAAACATTCAGTACTTC.

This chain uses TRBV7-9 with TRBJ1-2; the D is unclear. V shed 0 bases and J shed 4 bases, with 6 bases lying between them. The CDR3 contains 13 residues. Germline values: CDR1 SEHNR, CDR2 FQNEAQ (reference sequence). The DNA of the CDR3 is TGTGCCAGCAGCTTAGCGGAGGGCTATGGCTACACCTTC. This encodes CASSLAEGYGYTF.

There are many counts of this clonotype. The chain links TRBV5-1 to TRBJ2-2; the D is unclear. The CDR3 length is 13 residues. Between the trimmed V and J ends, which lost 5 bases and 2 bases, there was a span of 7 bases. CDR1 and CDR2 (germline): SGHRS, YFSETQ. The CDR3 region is CASRTRNTGELFF. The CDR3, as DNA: TGCGCCAGCAGAACCCGCAACACCGGGGAGCTGTTTTTT.

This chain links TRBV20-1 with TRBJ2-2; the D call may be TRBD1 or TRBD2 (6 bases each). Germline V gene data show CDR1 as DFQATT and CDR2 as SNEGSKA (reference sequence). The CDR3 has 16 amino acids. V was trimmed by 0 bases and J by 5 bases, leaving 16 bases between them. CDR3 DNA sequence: TGCAGTGCTAGAGATAAGGGGGGAGGTTGGACCGGGGAGCTGTTTTTT. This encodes CSARDKGGGWTGELFF.

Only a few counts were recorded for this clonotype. The DNA of the CDR3 is TGCGCCAGCAGCTTGGGACTAGCGGCTCAAGAGACCCAGTACTTC. Translation gives CASSLGLAAQETQYF. The chain uses TRBV5-1 and TRBJ2-5; TRBD2 aligns across 9 bases. Germline trimming cut 0 bases from V and 2 bases from J; bases unmatched to any gene: 2. The germline gives CDR1 SGHRS, CDR2 YFSETQ. The length of the CDR3 is 15 residues.

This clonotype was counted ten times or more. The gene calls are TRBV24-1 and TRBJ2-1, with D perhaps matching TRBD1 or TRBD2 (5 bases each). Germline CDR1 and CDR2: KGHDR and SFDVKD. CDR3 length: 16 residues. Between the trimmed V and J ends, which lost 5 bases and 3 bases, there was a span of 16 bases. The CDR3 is CATSGPGRRFYNEQFF. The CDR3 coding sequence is TGTGCCACCAGTGGACCGGGACGGCGCTTCTACAATGAGCAGTTCTTC.

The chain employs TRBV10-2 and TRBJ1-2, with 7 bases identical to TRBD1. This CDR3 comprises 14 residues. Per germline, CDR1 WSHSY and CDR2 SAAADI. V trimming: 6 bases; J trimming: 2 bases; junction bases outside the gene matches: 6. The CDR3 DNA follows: TGCGCCAGCAGCTCGCGGACAGGCAACTATGGCTACACCTTC. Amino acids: CASSSRTGNYGYTF.

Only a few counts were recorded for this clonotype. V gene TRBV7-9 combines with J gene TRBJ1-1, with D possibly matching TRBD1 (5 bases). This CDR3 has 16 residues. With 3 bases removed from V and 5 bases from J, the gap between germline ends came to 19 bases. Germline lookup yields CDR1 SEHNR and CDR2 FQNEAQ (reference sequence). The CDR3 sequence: CASSLGWRGRETEAFF. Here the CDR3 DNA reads TGTGCCAGCAGCTTGGGATGGCGGGGGAGAGAAACTGAAGCTTTCTTT.

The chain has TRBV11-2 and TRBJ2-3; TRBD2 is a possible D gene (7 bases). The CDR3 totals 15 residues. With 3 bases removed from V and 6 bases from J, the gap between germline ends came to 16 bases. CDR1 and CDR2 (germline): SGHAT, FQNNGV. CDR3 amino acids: CASSLDGGRGDTQYF. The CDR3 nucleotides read TGTGCCAGCAGCTTGGACGGGGGGCGAGGGGATACGCAGTATTTT.